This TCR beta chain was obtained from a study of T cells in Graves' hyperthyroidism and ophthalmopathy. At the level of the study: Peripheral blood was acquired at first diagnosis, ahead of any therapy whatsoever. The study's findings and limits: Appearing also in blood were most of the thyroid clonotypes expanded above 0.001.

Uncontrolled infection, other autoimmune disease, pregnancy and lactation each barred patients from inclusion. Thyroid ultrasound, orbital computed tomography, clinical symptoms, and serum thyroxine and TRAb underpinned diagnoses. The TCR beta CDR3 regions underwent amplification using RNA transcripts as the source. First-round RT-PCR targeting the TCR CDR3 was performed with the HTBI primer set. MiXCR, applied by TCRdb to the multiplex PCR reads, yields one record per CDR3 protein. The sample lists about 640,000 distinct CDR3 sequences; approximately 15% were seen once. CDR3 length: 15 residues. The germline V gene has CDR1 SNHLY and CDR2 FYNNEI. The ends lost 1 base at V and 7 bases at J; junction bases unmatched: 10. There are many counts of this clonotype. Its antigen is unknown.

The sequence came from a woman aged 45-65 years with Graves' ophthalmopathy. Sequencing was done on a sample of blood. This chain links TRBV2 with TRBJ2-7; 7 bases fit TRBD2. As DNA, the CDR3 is TGTGCCAGCAGTGAAGACTTGGCAGGGCGGGGGGAGCAGTACTTC. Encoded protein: CASSEDLAGRGEQYF.